The clone carrying this T cell receptor (beta chain) was recorded only once. What it binds is unknown. The source of the sample is a study of T-cell memory formation after mild COVID-19. It was 5'RACE with constant-segment primers that produced the TCR alpha and TCR beta cDNA libraries, which carried sample barcodes and UMIs. Each CDR3 protein gets one entry after TCRdb re-called the 5' RACE reads with MiXCR. This table has about 180,000 distinct CDR3 sequences, approximately 18% appearing once. Study results and limitations: The main location of contracting CD4+ clones was CM and EM, and that of contracting CD8+ clones was EMRA. Within pre-infection memory, some responding clones were found, suggesting cross-reactive memory joined. There was no confirmation that second-wave clones peaking on day 37 were SARS-CoV-2 specific.

Germline V lookup: CDR1 MNHNY, CDR2 SVGAGI (reference sequence). This CDR3 region has 16 residues. Unmatched junction bases numbered 13, after V lost 8 bases and J lost 9 bases. The receptor was derived from a man younger than 30 who had mild COVID-19 (a few samples of this study predate the infection). Cell type and time point are not known. Material: PBMCs or a T cell subset sorted from them (not recorded which). The genes are TRBV6-6 and TRBJ1-6; 10 positions agree with TRBD1. The CDR3 nucleotides are TGTGCCAGCGGACTAAACCGGGACAGGGGCGGTTCACCCCTCCACTTT. It codes for CASGLNRDRGGSPLHF.